This T cell receptor (beta chain) was captured in a study of T cells in Graves' hyperthyroidism and ophthalmopathy. Study-level results: Prediction of ophthalmopathy progression came a median around 6 months pre-onset.

V was cut by 5 bases and J by 0 bases, with 26 bases left in between. CDR1 is LNHNV, CDR2 YYDKDF, per germline (reference sequence). CDR3 length equals 20 residues. Exclusions: uncontrolled infection, other autoimmune disease, pregnancy, lactation. Drawn at first hyperthyroidism diagnosis, the blood sample preceded any ophthalmopathy symptoms. Source material for PBMCs was about 10 ml fresh peripheral blood. This clonotype was counted ten times or more. Its antigen is undetermined. Amplified TCR beta CDR3 regions came from RNA transcripts. During a first-round RT-PCR of the TCR CDR3, the HTBI primer set was used. TCRdb reanalysed the multiplex PCR reads using MiXCR and keeps one entry per CDR3 protein. The table lists about 160,000 distinct CDR3 sequences, 9.4% of them singletons.

Material for sequencing was blood. The chain carries TRBV15 and TRBJ1-3, with D possibly matching TRBD1 (6 bases). This clonotype was obtained from a woman aged 18-29 years with Graves' hyperthyroidism that later progressed to Graves' ophthalmopathy. The DNA of the CDR3 is TGTGCCACCAGCGGGAGACGGACAGCTACAAACACCTTCTCTGGAAACACCATATATTTT. Protein product: CATSGRRTATNTFSGNTIYF.